This T cell receptor beta chain was recorded in a study of blood T cell repertoires in COVID-19. Background on the study: Samples of COVID-19 (acute and convalescent) were obtained from the United States, Italy and Spain. T cells, B-cell-depleted T cells, or PBMCs supplied cDNA or gDNA.

V lost 2 bases to trimming and J lost 7 bases; unmatched junction nucleotides: 12. The CDR3 extends over 16 amino acids. Germline lookup yields CDR1 KGHDR and CDR2 SFDVKD. Sequenced by immunoSEQ multiplex PCR; TCRdb stores in-frame clones only, minus some. The table includes under 300,000 clones, more than 75% detected once. The sample consisted of peripheral blood. The chain joins TRBV24-1 to TRBJ1-2; 7 nucleotides agree with TRBD1. The sequence was obtained from a woman aged 40 to 50 who had recovered from COVID-19. This chain's CDR3 is CATSDSVPGGLGGYTF. The CDR3 DNA follows: TGTGCCACCAGTGATTCAGTCCCAGGGGGTCTCGGTGGCTACACCTTC.